The source of this T cell receptor beta chain is a study of cytomegalovirus exposure and HLA in healthy donors. Study outcomes and limitations: In a later analysis, TCR beta V- and J-gene trimming was associated with a missense DCLRE1C variant.

The PCR was carried out with 60 Vbeta primers and 13 Jbeta primers. Measured with immunoSEQ multiplex PCR; TCRdb has only the in-frame clones, and not every one. The sample includes about 210,000 clones, more than 75% of them seen just once. A note on this clone: Its antigen remains unidentified.

J gave up 8 bases and V 5 bases, and 9 bases lay outside the gene matches. CDR1 is MGHRA, CDR2 YSYEKL, per germline. This CDR3 is built from 15 residues. The chain couples TRBV4-1 to TRBJ1-6; 7 positions match TRBD1. Sequencing was done on a sample of PBMCs. This receptor was obtained from a man aged 35-49 years in good health and CMV-seropositive. This chain's CDR3 is CASSYTGDSYSPLHF. The DNA of the CDR3 is TGCGCCAGCAGCTACACGGGGGACAGTTATTCACCCCTCCACTTT.